The clone carrying this T cell receptor (beta chain) was detected many times. The antigen remains unidentified. The CDR3 loop spans 15 amino acids. Trimming removed 1 base from V and 5 bases from J; junction bases left unmatched: 1. Germline CDR1 SGHKS, CDR2 YYEKEE (reference sequence). The data derive from a study of CD8 T cells in ankylosing spondylitis. Study-wide findings and caveats: Typical of ankylosing spondylitis blood, it appeared, was a TCR beta motif of eight highly homologous variants.

Using its own MiXCR run on the 5' RACE reads, TCRdb lists one record per CDR3 protein. The profile shows under 150,000 distinct CDR3 sequences, roughly 13% of them singletons. This TCR derives from a female donor with ankylosing spondylitis or in good health (not recorded which). Material for sequencing was blood, either unsorted or a sorted T cell fraction (not recorded which). This chain uses TRBV5-5 with TRBJ1-6; 9 bases line up with TRBD1. CDR3 sequence reads: CASSLTGGNNSPLHF. The CDR3 nucleotides are TGTGCCAGCAGCTTGACAGGGGGCAATAATTCACCCCTCCACTTT.